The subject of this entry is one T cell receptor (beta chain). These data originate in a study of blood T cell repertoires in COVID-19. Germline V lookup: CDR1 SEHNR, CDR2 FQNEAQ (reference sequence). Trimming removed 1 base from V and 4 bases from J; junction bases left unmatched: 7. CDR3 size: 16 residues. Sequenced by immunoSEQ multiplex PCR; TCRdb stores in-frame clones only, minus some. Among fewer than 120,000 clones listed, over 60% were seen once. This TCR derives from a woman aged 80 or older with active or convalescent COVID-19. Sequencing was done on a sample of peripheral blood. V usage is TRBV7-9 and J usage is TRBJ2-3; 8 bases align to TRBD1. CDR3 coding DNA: TGTGCCAGCAGCTTAGGGACAGGGCCTAGTGCAGATACGCAGTATTTT. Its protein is CASSLGTGPSADTQYF.